The rows below give T cell receptor beta chains drawn from one sample of a study of beta chain features in type 1 diabetes. The method was immunoSEQ multiplex PCR; TCRdb's version includes in-frame clones alone and lacks a portion of them. The sample lists a few hundred thousand clones; over 9.5% were seen once. Sequencing was performed on naive CD4+ T cells from blood. These receptors were obtained from a man between 18 and 29 years old in good health. Each CDR3 is given with its conserved first and last residue. The D gene is left open where the match is weak. The size field is filled for only some rows; it gives once, few, many or a size class.

>TRBJ1-2|TRBV7-2|-|few
CASSLGALDYGYTF
TGTGCCAGCAGCTTAGGGGCTCTGGACTATGGCTACACCTTC
>TRBJ2-7|TRBV7-2|-|few
CASSLEFSYEQYF
TGTGCCAGCAGCTTAGAGTTTAGCTACGAGCAGTACTTC
>TRBJ1-2|TRBV29-1|TRBD1|-
CSVEGLQGTYGYTF
TGCAGCGTTGAAGGTCTACAGGGGACCTATGGCTACACCTTC
>TRBJ1-2|TRBV5-4|-|few
CASSTRHLYGYTF
TGTGCCAGCAGCACAAGACACTTATATGGCTACACCTTC
>TRBJ2-7|TRBV7-9|-|-
CASSLRRDGYEQYF
TGTGCCAGCAGCTTGCGCAGGGATGGCTACGAGCAGTACTTC
>TRBJ2-7|TRBV11-2|TRBD1|-
CASSSRQGVYEQYF
TGTGCCAGCAGCTCCAGACAGGGGGTTTACGAGCAGTACTTC
>TRBJ1-1|TRBV28|-|-
CASSYIVSRPGETEAFF
TGTGCCAGCAGTTATATCGTTTCGCGCCCAGGGGAGACTGAAGCTTTCTTT
>TRBJ2-7|TRBV11-1|TRBD1|-
CASSFGTGYSYEQYF
TGTGCCAGCAGCTTTGGGACAGGGTATTCCTACGAGCAGTACTTC
>TRBJ2-4|TRBV30|-|few
CAWSVGVAKNIQYF
TGTGCCTGGAGTGTAGGGGTAGCCAAAAACATTCAGTACTTC
>TRBJ1-1|TRBV7-9|TRBD1|few
CASSLQGANTEAFF
TGTGCCAGCAGCTTACAGGGGGCGAACACTGAAGCTTTCTTT
>TRBJ2-5|TRBV28|TRBD2|few
CASNYQWGSGGKTQYF
TGTGCCAGCAATTACCAGTGGGGTAGCGGGGGGAAGACCCAGTACTTC
>TRBJ1-6|TRBV14|TRBD1|few
CASSPDRGSYNSPLHF
TGTGCCAGCAGTCCGGACAGGGGCTCCTATAATTCACCCCTCCACTTT
>TRBJ2-7|TRBV7-9|-|few
CASSLRHYEQYF
TGTGCCAGCAGTCTGAGACACTACGAGCAGTACTTC
>TRBJ2-3|TRBV9|-|-
CASSVDGGTPDTQYF
TGTGCCAGCAGCGTAGACGGCGGGACCCCAGATACGCAGTATTTT
>TRBJ2-1|TRBV30|-|-
CAWSLTGKKFF
TGTGCCTGGAGTTTGACTGGAAAGAAGTTCTTC
>TRBJ2-2|TRBV7-2|-|-
CASSLAGANTGELFF
TGTGCCAGCAGCTTAGCGGGAGCGAACACCGGGGAGCTGTTTTTT
>TRBJ1-6|TRBV6-6|-|-
CASSYSASPLHF
TGTGCCAGCAGTTACAGCGCTTCACCCCTCCACTTT
>TRBJ2-3|TRBV28|-|-
CASSTVPFTDTQYF
TGTGCCAGCAGTACGGTCCCCTTCACAGATACGCAGTATTTT
>TRBJ2-2|TRBV7-2|-|-
CASSLVAGARSGELFF
TGTGCCAGCAGCTTAGTGGCAGGGGCAAGGAGCGGGGAGCTGTTTTTT
>TRBJ1-1|TRBV7-9|TRBD1|few
CASSRETGGFTEAFF
TGTGCCAGCAGCCGAGAAACAGGGGGCTTTACTGAAGCTTTCTTT
>TRBJ2-7|TRBV9|TRBD1|few
CASSVGTGAYEQYF
TGTGCCAGCAGCGTAGGGACAGGGGCCTACGAGCAGTACTTC
>TRBJ2-7|TRBV20-1|TRBD1|-
CSAGTGREQYF
TGCAGTGCTGGGACAGGGCGCGAGCAGTACTTC
>TRBJ2-7|TRBV6-1|-|few
CASSPVPRGTYEQYF
TGTGCCAGCAGCCCGGTTCCCCGGGGGACCTACGAGCAGTACTTC
>TRBJ1-2|TRBV15|-|once
CATSAAGGGYGYTF
TGTGCCACCAGCGCGGCGGGGGGTGGCTATGGCTACACCTTC
>TRBJ1-1|TRBV7-2|-|-
CASSSGGSNTEAFF
TGTGCCAGCAGCTCTGGGGGCTCGAACACTGAAGCTTTCTTT
>TRBJ2-1|TRBV28|TRBD2|-
CASSSPTGLADNEQFF
TGTGCCAGCTCTAGCCCGACGGGACTAGCGGACAATGAGCAGTTCTTC
>TRBJ2-6|TRBV7-3|-|-
CASSPGSGANVLTF
TGTGCCAGCAGCCCCGGGTCCGGGGCCAACGTCCTGACTTTC
>TRBJ1-5|TRBV2|TRBD1|-
CASSGGQGWQPQHF
TGTGCCAGCAGTGGTGGACAGGGTTGGCAGCCCCAGCATTTT
>TRBJ2-2|TRBV11-2|-|-
CASSPRPQTGELFF
TGTGCCAGCAGCCCCCGTCCCCAGACCGGGGAGCTGTTTTTT
>TRBJ1-6|TRBV7-8|TRBD1|-
CASSLAGTVANSPLHF
TGTGCCAGCAGCTTGGCCGGGACAGTTGCGAATTCACCCCTCCACTTT
>TRBJ1-2|TRBV6-6|TRBD1|few
CASSMGQGADYGYTF
TGTGCCAGCAGCATGGGACAGGGGGCGGACTATGGCTACACCTTC
>TRBJ2-6|TRBV5-1|TRBD1|-
CASSFTGGSGANVLTF
TGCGCCAGCAGCTTTACAGGGGGCTCTGGGGCCAACGTCCTGACTTTC
>TRBJ2-4|TRBV5-5|TRBD1|few
CASSSLPGQGIIIQYF
TGTGCCAGCAGCTCACTACCGGGACAGGGTATCATCATTCAGTACTTC
>TRBJ2-7|TRBV28|-|few
CASSQGSRSYEQYF
TGTGCCAGCAGCCAGGGAAGTAGGTCCTACGAGCAGTACTTC
>TRBJ1-1|TRBV15|-|-
CATSRVGGIMNTEAFF
TGTGCCACCAGCAGAGTAGGGGGTATCATGAACACTGAAGCTTTCTTT
>TRBJ1-1|TRBV28|TRBD1|-
CASSIPYRGGTEAFF
TGTGCCAGCAGTATCCCGTACAGGGGGGGCACTGAAGCTTTCTTT
>TRBJ1-2|TRBV29-1|TRBD1|-
CSVMQGAYGYTF
TGCAGCGTTATGCAGGGGGCTTATGGCTACACCTTC
>TRBJ2-3|TRBV14|-|-
CASSREFSPQYF
TGTGCCAGCAGCCGGGAGTTTTCTCCGCAGTATTTT
>TRBJ2-7|TRBV27|-|few
CASSLSRSYEQYF
TGTGCCAGCAGTTTATCCCGCTCCTACGAGCAGTACTTC
>TRBJ2-3|TRBV21-1|-|-
CASIPGGSTDTQYF
TGTGCCAGCATCCCGGGGGGCAGCACAGATACGCAGTATTTT
>TRBJ1-3|TRBV7-8|-|-
CASSSHSGEGNTIYF
TGTGCCAGCAGCTCGCATTCGGGGGAAGGAAACACCATATATTTT
>TRBJ2-7|TRBV6-1|TRBD1|-
CASSESQGGYEQYF
TGTGCCAGCAGTGAATCACAGGGGGGCTACGAGCAGTACTTC
>TRBJ2-1|TRBV7-2|-|-
CASSLDRVGVGEQFF
TGTGCCAGCAGCTTAGACCGGGTCGGGGTTGGTGAGCAGTTCTTC
>TRBJ1-1|TRBV5-4|-|-
CASSQDHGGVASFF
TGTGCCAGCAGCCAAGATCACGGGGGTGTAGCGTCTTTCTTT
>TRBJ2-7|TRBV5-1|-|few
CASSRGLAVSYEQYF
TGCGCCAGCAGCCGGGGACTTGCCGTATCCTACGAGCAGTACTTC
>TRBJ1-2|TRBV2|TRBD1|-
CATRDSRSGYTF
TGTGCCACCCGGGACAGTCGTTCGGGCTACACCTTC
>TRBJ2-1|TRBV5-1|TRBD1|-
CASSKGQGINEQFF
TGCGCCAGCAGCAAAGGACAGGGCATCAATGAGCAGTTCTTC
>TRBJ2-5|TRBV28|-|few
CASSSSPFRVIKETQYF
TGTGCCAGCAGTTCATCCCCATTTAGAGTGATCAAAGAGACCCAGTACTTC
>TRBJ1-1|TRBV6-5|-|-
CASSYFTGGTEAFF
TGTGCCAGCAGTTACTTTACGGGTGGGACTGAAGCTTTCTTT
>TRBJ1-6|TRBV21-1|-|few
CASRIQEQGGSSNSPLHF
TGTGCCAGCAGGATACAGGAGCAGGGTGGGTCCTCTAATTCACCCCTCCACTTT
>TRBJ2-3|TRBV4-3|TRBD2|few
CASSRAGGHGTDTQYF
TGCGCCAGCAGCCGAGCGGGGGGGCACGGCACAGATACGCAGTATTTT
>TRBJ2-3|TRBV6-1|TRBD2|few
CASRLADTQYF
TGTGCCAGCAGACTAGCGGATACGCAGTATTTT
>TRBJ1-5|TRBV19|TRBD1|few
CASCLTGGNQPQHF
TGTGCCAGTTGCCTGACAGGGGGGAATCAGCCCCAGCATTTT
>TRBJ1-1|TRBV2|-|-
CASSEQVITEAFF
TGTGCCAGCAGTGAACAGGTGATCACTGAAGCTTTCTTT
>TRBJ2-3|TRBV10-3|TRBD2|-
CAILKAGGTTDTQYF
TGTGCCATCTTGAAAGCGGGGGGGACCACAGATACGCAGTATTTT